Below, 19 T cell receptor beta chains from the same sample are listed, as sequenced in a study of regulatory T cells in long-lasting Graves disease. Arm-PCR with iRepertoire HTBI primers amplified the CDR3 regions for these TCR beta libraries. TCRdb called the multiplex PCR reads again in MiXCR, with one record for every CDR3 protein. This sample yields 450,000 to 700,000 distinct CDR3 sequences, of which approximately 13% are seen a single time; roughly 10% belongs to the top ten. Time point defined: newly diagnosed GD, antithyroid drugs for less than 3 months. Isolated PBMC RNA provided the starting material for the TCR library. The data were also submitted as part of a second study, on T cells in Graves' hyperthyroidism and ophthalmopathy.

The specimen was peripheral blood mononuclear cells (PBMCs), collected at new diagnosis, from a patient treated with antithyroid drugs. All receptors derive from a man aged 25-45 years with Graves disease.

The V call is TRBV11-2, the J call TRBJ1-1; D is perhaps TRBD1 (6 bases). The V gene's germline CDR1 is SGHAT and CDR2 FQNNGV. Trimming cost V 5 bases and J 8 bases, with 9 bases left between them. This CDR3 is built from 11 residues. The CDR3 sequence: CASSRGMEAFF. CDR3 in DNA: TGTGCCAGCAGCAGGGGGATGGAAGCTTTCTTT.

This clonotype was detected ten times or more. The chain joins TRBV6-1 to TRBJ1-6; the D is unclear. The V gene's germline CDR1 is MNHNS and CDR2 SASEGT. The CDR3 covers 14 residues. V was pared by 5 bases and J by 3 bases, with 8 bases between. In DNA, the CDR3 is TGTGCCAGCAGTACCGGGAACTATAATTCACCCCTCCACTTT. This gives the protein CASSTGNYNSPLHF.

This clonotype came up many times. This chain uses TRBV5-1 with TRBJ2-3; D ambiguous. Trimming left V 3 bases short and J 0 bases short, with 14 bases between. CDR1 SGHRS and CDR2 YFSETQ come from the germline V gene. The CDR3 spans 16 residues. CDR3 in amino acids: CASSSPDGSSTDTQYF. Here the CDR3 DNA reads TGCGCCAGCAGCTCTCCGGATGGCTCTAGCACAGATACGCAGTATTTT.

This clonotype was recorded at least ten times. The chain recombines TRBV6-4 with TRBJ2-1; 7 bases agree with TRBD2. The CDR3 sequence is 14 residues long. CDR1 is MRHNA, CDR2 SNTAGT, per germline. The V segment lost 3 bases and the J segment 7 bases; nucleotides outside the gene matches: 6. The CDR3 sequence is CASSDLGRGNEQFF. The CDR3 nucleotides are TGTGCCAGCAGTGATCTGGGGAGGGGAAATGAGCAGTTCTTC.

This clonotype occurred many times. J is TRBJ2-1 and V is TRBV27, with TRBD2 identical over 10 bases. This CDR3 has 16 amino acids. The trim removed 8 bases at V and 6 bases at J, leaving 13 bases unmatched. Germline loops: CDR1 MNHEY, CDR2 SMNVEV (reference sequence). CDR3 coding DNA: TGTGCCAGCGGGGGGAAGGGACTAGCGATCGGCAATGAGCAGTTCTTC. It encodes CASGGKGLAIGNEQFF.

This clonotype was observed a handful of times. The rearrangement links TRBV30 to TRBJ2-7; 7 nucleotides agree with TRBD1. Unmatched junction bases numbered 12, after V lost 2 bases and J lost 5 bases. The CDR3 consists of 15 residues. The germline V gene has CDR1 GTSNPN and CDR2 SVGIG (reference sequence). The CDR3 DNA is TGTGCCTGGAGTTTCACGACAGGGTCTTGGGACGAGCAGTACTTC. It encodes CAWSFTTGSWDEQYF.

This clonotype occurred many times. The chain combines TRBV27 with TRBJ2-1; D not resolved. This CDR3 contains 14 residues. V was cut by 0 bases and J by 12 bases, with 15 bases left in between. Germline lookup yields CDR1 MNHEY and CDR2 SMNVEV (reference sequence). The CDR3 sequence: CASSLSRNTMVQFF. The CDR3 DNA sequence: TGTGCCAGCAGTTTATCACGGAATACAATGGTGCAGTTCTTC.

The chain links TRBV6-2 or TRBV6-3 to TRBJ2-7, with no clear D. Germline CDR1 MNHEY, CDR2 SVGEGT. V was cut by 0 bases and J by 0 bases, with 6 bases left in between. This CDR3 spans 14 amino acids. CDR3 sequence reads: CASSYSWSSYEQYF. CDR3 bases: TGTGCCAGCAGTTACTCGTGGAGCTCCTACGAGCAGTACTTC.

This clonotype has more than one count but fewer than ten. This may arise from a read error, as a much more abundant clone is one base away. V and J are TRBV20-1 and TRBJ2-1, with 7 bases that match TRBD2. This CDR3 has 15 amino acids. Germline loops: CDR1 DFQATT, CDR2 SNEGSKA (reference sequence). The CDR3 loop is CSARSWGGFGDEQSF. CDR3 DNA sequence: TGCAGTGCTAGATCATGGGGGGGATTCGGCGATGAGCAGTCCTTC.

The rearrangement uses TRBV11-2 and TRBJ2-3; D is perhaps TRBD2 (5 bases). V lost 5 bases to trimming and J lost 9 bases, with 12 bases between them. The germline CDR1 and CDR2 sequences are SGHAT and FQNNGV. This CDR3 comprises 12 residues. CDR3 sequence: CASSPPPGTQYF. The CDR3 DNA reads TGTGCCAGCAGCCCCCCCCCGGGGACGCAGTATTTT.

In regard to this clonotype: This may be a read error, as it is one base from a much larger clone. The rearrangement links TRBV6-1 to TRBJ2-3, with TRBD2 identical over 10 bases. The CDR3 length is 17 residues. V dropped 6 bases and J dropped 3; count of bases not matched to a gene: 12. Germline V gives CDR1 MNHNS, CDR2 SASEGT. This chain's CDR3 is CASRWASGSGGTDTQYF. CDR3 nucleotides: TGTGCCAGCAGGTGGGCTAGCGGGAGTGGTGGGACAGATACGCAGTATTTT.

This chain uses TRBV9 with TRBJ1-2, with D possibly TRBD1 on 6 matching bases. CDR1 and CDR2 from the germline V gene are SGDLS and YYNGEE. V was clipped by 1 base and J by 5 bases, with 9 bases between them. The CDR3 totals 13 residues. CDR3 in DNA: TGTGCCAGCAGCGTAACCCAGGGGTATGGCTACACCTTC. Its translation: CASSVTQGYGYTF.

The chain links TRBV20-1 to TRBJ2-3; D gene ambiguous. The V gene's germline CDR1 is DFQATT and CDR2 SNEGSKA (reference sequence). The V end was cut by 5 bases, the J end by 1 base, with 13 bases between. This CDR3 comprises 14 residues. The CDR3 bases are TGCAGTGCTTCTAGAGCCCCGGGCACAGATACGCAGTATTTT. Its protein product is CSASRAPGTDTQYF.

This clonotype was observed at least ten times. This chain links TRBV7-2 with TRBJ2-5; D remains ambiguous. The CDR3 has 12 residues. The ends were cut back, 5 bases at V and 5 bases at J, with 9 bases in the middle. Per germline, CDR1 SGHTA and CDR2 FQGNSA. CDR3 nucleotide sequence: TGTGCCAGCAGCGCCGAAGCGGAGACCCAGTACTTC. As protein: CASSAEAETQYF.

The J gene is TRBJ1-6, the V gene TRBV7-9; 7 bases are a match to TRBD1. The CDR3 runs 15 residues. Germline trimming cut 5 bases from V and 8 bases from J; bases unmatched to any gene: 9. The germline V gene encodes CDR1 SEHNR and CDR2 FQNEAQ (reference sequence). Here the CDR3 DNA reads TGTGCCAGCAGCCCACCCGGGACAGAGGATTCACCCCTCCACTTT. Its translation is CASSPPGTEDSPLHF.

Details on this clonotype: This may be a read error: a much more frequent sequence differs by one nucleotide. The CDR3 does not close with the conserved phenylalanine or tryptophan, likely indicating a read error. The chain recombines TRBV28 with TRBJ1-2; tentatively, D is TRBD1 (6 bases). The germline CDR1 and CDR2 sequences are MDHEN and SYDVKM. The CDR3 totals 14 residues. The germline V and J ends were trimmed by 4 bases and 4 bases, with 13 bases remaining between them. CDR3 nucleotides: TGTGCCAGCAGTTGGGCCGGGGGCGCCTATGGCTACACCTCC. Amino acid sequence: CASSWAGGAYGYTS.

This chain connects TRBV7-2 to TRBJ2-3; 11 bases are a match to TRBD2. The CDR3 loop spans 16 amino acids. Trimming cost V 6 bases and J 5 bases; bases outside gene matches: 10. The germline V gene has CDR1 SGHTA and CDR2 FQGNSA. CDR3 region: CASSHLTSGRRDTQYF. The CDR3 DNA follows: TGTGCCAGCAGTCATCTTACTAGCGGGAGACGAGATACGCAGTATTTT.

Only a few counts were recorded for this clonotype. V gene TRBV9 combines with J gene TRBJ1-2; 8 positions match TRBD1. This CDR3 contains 12 residues. V was clipped by 3 bases and J by 6 bases; unmatched bases: 1. From germline, CDR1 is SGDLS and CDR2 YYNGEE. This chain's CDR3 is CASSAQGDGYTF. In DNA form, the CDR3 reads TGTGCCAGCAGCGCACAGGGGGATGGCTACACCTTC. Complete variable domain (other parts from reference TRBV9 and TRBJ1-2): DSGVTQTPKHLITATGQRVTLRCSPRSGDLSVYWYQQSLDQGLQFLIQYYNGEERAKGNILERFSAQQFPDLHSELNLSSLELGDSALYFCASSAQGDGYTFGSGTRLTVV.

Comment on this clonotype: One end of the junction is discordant with germline, which a read error may explain. The chain has TRBV4-1 and TRBJ2-5; TRBD2 agrees at 8 bases. CDR1 and CDR2 from the germline V gene are MGHRA and YSYEKL. The CDR3 has 15 amino acids. CDR3 DNA sequence: TGTGCCAGCAGCCAAGATTTACTAGCGGAAGAGACCCAGTACTTC. As protein: CASSQDLLAEETQYF.